The next 17 T cell receptor beta chains were all read from a single sample in a study of identical twins. TCRdb reanalysed the 5' RACE reads using MiXCR and keeps one entry per CDR3 protein. Of 700,000 or so distinct CDR3 sequences listed, about 9.4% were seen once; the top ten hold more than 0.75%. The data also belong to a second study, concerning yellow fever vaccine responses in identical twins.

The specimen sequenced was PBMCs. Source of these receptors: a woman between 18 and 29 years old in good health.

The rearrangement joins TRBV2 to TRBJ2-5; D may correspond to TRBD1 or TRBD2 (5 bases each). The CDR3 is 14 amino acids. Between the trimmed V and J ends, which lost 7 bases and 9 bases, there was a span of 21 bases. Germline CDR1 SNHLY, CDR2 FYNNEI. The CDR3 protein is CASKMSGMGPAQYF. The CDR3 bases are TGTGCCAGCAAGATGTCTGGGATGGGACCGGCCCAGTACTTC.

This clonotype has a handful of counts. The rearrangement links TRBV29-1 to TRBJ2-1, with 7 bases fitting TRBD1. Germline values: CDR1 SQVTM, CDR2 ANQGSEA. This CDR3 region has 14 residues. V shed 4 bases, J shed 7 bases, and the junction held 10 bases outside the gene matches. The CDR3 DNA reads TGCAGCGTTGTTCAATGGGACAGAGTTAATGAGCAGTTCTTC. This translates into CSVVQWDRVNEQFF.

This clonotype was recorded a few times. The chain combines TRBV20-1 with TRBJ1-5, with 8 bases fitting TRBD1. V was pared by 0 bases and J by 0 bases, with 7 bases of the junction left unmatched. CDR1 and CDR2 (germline): DFQATT, SNEGSKA (reference sequence). There are 17 residues in the CDR3. The CDR3 sequence: CSARDARGLFSNQPQHF. CDR3 DNA: TGCAGTGCTAGAGACGCCAGGGGGCTGTTTAGCAATCAGCCCCAGCATTTT.

The chain combines TRBV3-1 with TRBJ2-1; D gene unclear. The germline gives CDR1 LGHDT, CDR2 YNNKEL (reference sequence). The ends were cut back, 0 bases at V and 1 base at J, with 13 bases in the middle. The CDR3 is 17 amino acids. The CDR3 DNA follows: TGTGCCAGCAGCCAAGATCTATGGGGTGCATCCTACAATGAGCAGTTCTTC. It encodes CASSQDLWGASYNEQFF.

The chain carries TRBV27 and TRBJ1-4; 7 nucleotides align to TRBD1. The germline CDR1 and CDR2 sequences are MNHEY and SMNVEV (reference sequence). Germline trimming cut 6 bases from V and 4 bases from J; bases unmatched to any gene: 5. This CDR3 has 14 residues. CDR3 bases: TGTGCCAGCAGACCGGGACAGCTTAATGAAAAACTGTTTTTT. Translated, it gives CASRPGQLNEKLFF.

As for this clonotype: This may be a read error: a much more frequent sequence differs by one nucleotide. This chain links TRBV6-5 with TRBJ1-3; D unresolved. The CDR3 is 14 residues long. V gave up 4 bases and J gave up 2 bases, with 9 bases separating them. The germline V gene encodes CDR1 MNHEY and CDR2 SVGAGI. CDR3 loop: CASSSVMTGNTIYF. CDR3 bases: TGTGCCAGCAGTTCGGTCATGACTGGAAACACCATATATTTT.

The chain is built from TRBV4-3 and TRBJ2-5, with D perhaps being TRBD1 or TRBD2 (5 bases each). CDR3 length: 16 amino acids. Germline V gives CDR1 LGHNA, CDR2 YSLEER. Trimming cost V 1 base and J 5 bases, with 17 bases left between them. The CDR3 DNA reads TGCGCCAGCAGCCAAGTGTTGGGGGAGCGGATTGAGACCCAGTACTTC. Its translation: CASSQVLGERIETQYF.

The table lists this clonotype with many counts. This chain connects TRBV24-1 to TRBJ2-2; D possibly corresponds to TRBD1 (6 bases). Germline-derived CDR1 and CDR2 are KGHDR and SFDVKD. This CDR3 region has 16 residues. Trimming removed 3 bases from V and 0 bases from J, with 10 bases in between. For the CDR3, the DNA is TGTGCCACCAGTGATAAGACAGGCTCGAACACCGGGGAGCTGTTTTTT. Its protein product is CATSDKTGSNTGELFF.

There are a few counts of this clonotype. V usage is TRBV29-1 and J usage is TRBJ2-7; a weak D match, TRBD2 (6 bases). Germline CDR1 reads SQVTM; CDR2 reads ANQGSEA. With 6 bases removed from V and 1 base from J, the gap between germline ends came to 16 bases. This CDR3 is built from 14 residues. The CDR3 spells CSVAGTVASYEQYF. As DNA, the CDR3 is TGCAGCGTAGCCGGGACTGTGGCTTCCTACGAGCAGTACTTC.

The V call is TRBV6-2 or TRBV6-3, the J call TRBJ2-6; D gene ambiguous. This CDR3 spans 15 amino acids. Germline V gene lookup returns CDR1 MNHEY and CDR2 SVGEGT. V was shortened by 2 bases and J by 0 bases, with 5 bases between the two germline ends. The CDR3, as DNA: TGTGCCAGCAGTTACGGCACCTCTGGGGCCAACGTCCTGACTTTC. This encodes CASSYGTSGANVLTF.

The CDR3, as DNA: TGTGCCATCAGTGAGTTCTCCGGGACAGCTTCCTACGAGCAGTACTTC. This encodes CAISEFSGTASYEQYF. The chain joins TRBV10-3 to TRBJ2-7; 7 bases align to TRBD1. From germline, CDR1 is ENHRY and CDR2 SYGVKD. This CDR3 is 16 amino acids long. After removal of 1 base from V and 1 base from J, the junction contained 7 bases not matched to a gene.

In its sample, this clonotype was seen a few times. The rearrangement uses TRBV6-1 and TRBJ2-2; a weak D match, TRBD1 (6 bases). Germline-derived CDR1 and CDR2 are MNHNS and SASEGT. V was pared by 4 bases and J by 6 bases, with 12 bases between. CDR3 length: 14 amino acids. CDR3 in DNA: TGTGCCAGCAGTGGGGACATGGGCTCCGGGGAGCTGTTTTTT. This sequence encodes CASSGDMGSGELFF.

A word on this clonotype: A clone one base away is much larger, so this may be a read error. The gene calls are TRBV11-2 and TRBJ2-2; D is unresolved. Germline CDR1 reads SGHAT; CDR2 reads FQNNGV. CDR3 length: 13 residues. CDR3 sequence reads: CAGSLTPTGELFF. CDR3 coding DNA: TGTGCCGGCAGCTTAACTCCTACCGGGGAGCTGTTTTTT.

This clonotype was found a few times. The V call is TRBV7-2, the J call TRBJ2-3, with D perhaps TRBD2 (5 bases). CDR3 length: 14 residues. CDR1 SGHTA and CDR2 FQGNSA come from the germline V gene. Trimming stripped 1 base from V and 6 bases from J, with 11 bases between. The CDR3: CASSLGFGKDTQYF. As DNA, the CDR3 is TGTGCCAGCAGCTTAGGGTTCGGGAAGGATACGCAGTATTTT. Using reference TRBV7-2 and TRBJ2-3 for the parts outside the CDR3, the full variable domain is GAGVSQSPSNKVTEKGKDVELRCDPISGHTALYWYRQSLGQGLEFLIYFQGNSAPDKSGLPSDRFSAERTGGSVSTLTIQRTQQEDSAVYLCASSLGFGKDTQYFGPGTRLTVL.

This clonotype was picked up a small number of times. The chain is built from TRBV7-2 and TRBJ2-1, with D uncertain. V was trimmed by 8 bases and J by 0 bases, leaving 8 bases between them. The CDR3 has 13 residues. Per the germline V gene, CDR1 is SGHTA and CDR2 is FQGNSA. This CDR3 is CASRVGSYNEQFF. CDR3 nucleotides: TGTGCCAGCCGGGTGGGCTCCTACAATGAGCAGTTCTTC.

The chain has TRBV5-1 and TRBJ2-5; 10 positions agree with TRBD2. The CDR3 consists of 15 residues. V lost 1 base to trimming and J lost 4 bases; unmatched junction nucleotides: 4. CDR1 is SGHRS, CDR2 YFSETQ, per germline. The CDR3 protein is CASSLRLAGAETQYF. The CDR3 bases are TGCGCCAGCAGCTTGAGGCTAGCGGGGGCAGAGACCCAGTACTTC.

This chain uses TRBV27 with TRBJ2-7; D is possibly TRBD2 (5 bases). Germline V gives CDR1 MNHEY, CDR2 SMNVEV (reference sequence). The ends were cut back, 6 bases at V and 1 base at J, with 13 bases in the middle. The CDR3 extends over 14 amino acids. CDR3 bases: TGTGCCAGCAGCACTAGGTCCGGGTCCTACGAGCAGTACTTC. Translated, it gives CASSTRSGSYEQYF.